This T cell receptor (beta chain) originates from a study of regulatory T cells in long-lasting Graves disease. This clonotype was recorded at least ten times. The target antigen is unknown. Construction of the TCR beta libraries employed iRepertoire HTBI primers in conjunction with Arm-PCR of CDR3 regions. Via MiXCR, TCRdb re-called the multiplex PCR reads, giving one row per CDR3 protein. In the table there are around 330,000 distinct CDR3 sequences, 15% to 20% of which are singletons. As for time point: newly diagnosed GD, antithyroid drugs for less than 3 months. PBMCs were the source of the RNA used for TCR sequencing. Guidelines of the American Thyroid Association were used to diagnose Graves' disease. The trim removed 3 bases at V and 3 bases at J, leaving 21 bases unmatched. From germline, CDR1 is DFQATT and CDR2 SNEGSKA (reference sequence). The length of the CDR3 is 19 residues. Overall study results and limits: Persistent Graves' cases showed lower TCR diversity than newly diagnosed cases.

The clonotype originates from a female donor with Graves disease. The V call is TRBV20-1, the J call TRBJ1-1; 8 nucleotides align to TRBD1. Sequencing was performed on peripheral blood mononuclear cells (PBMCs), taken at new diagnosis, from a patient treated with antithyroid drugs. Here the CDR3 DNA reads TGCAGTGCTAGGGACTGGCCCCCAGGGGGCGCGAGATGGGACACTGAAGCTTTCTTT. Its protein is CSARDWPPGGARWDTEAFF.